This T cell receptor beta chain was identified during a study of T-cell reconstitution after alpha-beta-depleted transplantation in children. General observations from the study: Roughly two months post-transplant, alpha-beta T cells reportedly originated from several hundred graft clones that had expanded. Recipient T cells and thymic progenitors that survived were the source of the high TCRbeta diversity seen at day 60 in some patients.

The CDR3 has 13 residues. V was pared by 2 bases and J by 8 bases, with 7 bases between. The germline V gene encodes CDR1 MNHEY and CDR2 SMNVEV (reference sequence). For this clonotype: Antigen unknown.

Preparation of the TCRbeta library used unique molecular identifiers. MiXCR, run by TCRdb on the PCR reads, gives a single entry per CDR3 protein. The top ten hold 27% of the sample, which has about 440,000 distinct CDR3 sequences, over 40% seen once. The sample consisted of PBMCs, taken before TCRalphabeta/CD19-depleted stem cell transplant. V is TRBV27 and J is TRBJ1-6; tentatively, D is TRBD1 (6 bases). The receptor was isolated from a girl aged 2-10 years with aplastic anemia, due to receive a stem cell transplant. The CDR3 loop reads CASSLAGDSPLHF. The CDR3 DNA follows: TGTGCCAGCAGTTTAGCAGGGGATTCACCCCTCCACTTT.